This entry lists 24 T cell receptor beta chains sequenced from one sample in a study of type 1 regulatory T cells. TCRdb fed the reads into MiXCR, producing one record per CDR3 protein. This sample has around 69,000 distinct CDR3 sequences, with 63% found just once. These receptors' targets are unknown. What was sequenced was cultured T cells, either the whole culture or a sorted T cell fraction (not recorded which). Specified subset: Tr1-enriched cell product generated in vitro against host alloantigens. These receptors originate from a human donor in good health.

V and J are TRBV2 and TRBJ1-5, with D unclear. Looked up from germline, CDR1 is SNHLY and CDR2 is FYNNEI. CDR3 length: 14 residues. With 6 bases removed from V and 2 bases from J, the gap between germline ends came to 11 bases. CDR3 loop: CASRPTAGNQPQHF. As DNA, the CDR3 is TGTGCCAGCAGACCTACGGCGGGCAATCAGCCCCAGCATTTT.

This clonotype has a handful of counts. J is TRBJ2-7 and V is TRBV5-1; no firm D call. V lost 0 bases, J lost 3 bases, and 7 bases lay in between. CDR3 length: 13 residues. CDR1 and CDR2 from the germline V gene are SGHRS and YFSETQ. In DNA, the CDR3 is TGCGCCAGCAGCTTGGACGAATTCTACGAGCAGTACTTC. Protein sequence: CASSLDEFYEQYF.

The CDR3 nucleotides read TGTGCCACCAGTGACCCCTCCGGAAGCTCCTACAATGAGCAGTTCTTC. Encoded protein: CATSDPSGSSYNEQFF. This sequence joins TRBV24-1 and TRBJ2-1; the D is unclear. The CDR3 contains 16 residues. Germline loops: CDR1 KGHDR, CDR2 SFDVKD. Trimming left V 4 bases short and J 0 bases short, with 12 bases between.

The chain links TRBV20-1 to TRBJ2-1, with D unclear. The ends were cut back, 3 bases at V and 0 bases at J, with 12 bases in the middle. The CDR3 consists of 15 residues. CDR1 and CDR2 from the germline V gene are DFQATT and SNEGSKA (reference sequence). CDR3 amino acids: CSASRVESSYNEQFF. The CDR3 DNA is TGCAGTGCTAGTCGAGTCGAGAGCTCCTACAATGAGCAGTTCTTC.

This clonotype turned up a few times. The CDR3 region is CSASQGAQSTEAFF. As DNA, the CDR3 is TGCAGTGCTAGCCAGGGGGCGCAGAGCACTGAAGCTTTCTTT. This chain connects TRBV20-1 to TRBJ1-1; 8 bases match TRBD1. The V gene end was trimmed by 3 bases and the J gene end by 4 bases; junction bases not matched to a gene: 7. Germline V CDR1 and CDR2: DFQATT, SNEGSKA (reference sequence). The CDR3 totals 14 residues.

CDR3 sequence reads: CASSPDTLNTGELFF. The CDR3 DNA follows: TGTGCCAGCAGTCCGGACACACTGAACACCGGGGAGCTGTTTTTT. The chain links TRBV6-4 to TRBJ2-2; TRBD1 is a possible D gene (5 bases). V lost 5 bases and J lost 1, with 11 bases in between. Germline CDR1 and CDR2: MRHNA and SNTAGT. CDR3 length: 15 residues.

CDR3 region: CASSLGRVDYGYTF. CDR3 nucleotides: TGTGCCAGCAGTTTAGGCAGGGTTGACTATGGCTACACCTTC. The rearrangement links TRBV28 to TRBJ1-2; the D gene is possibly TRBD1 (5 bases). The CDR3 covers 14 residues. In germline, CDR1 is MDHEN, CDR2 SYDVKM. With 2 bases removed from V and 3 bases from J, the gap between germline ends came to 10 bases.

This chain connects TRBV10-3 to TRBJ2-5; D is ambiguous. Germline-derived CDR1 and CDR2 are ENHRY and SYGVKD. There are 14 residues in the CDR3. Trimming pared 2 bases from V and 5 bases from J, leaving 12 bases between. CDR3: CAISEGLGVETQYF. The CDR3 DNA sequence: TGTGCCATCAGTGAGGGTCTTGGGGTGGAGACCCAGTACTTC.

This clonotype was recorded a few times. This chain joins TRBV4-1 and TRBJ2-7; D ambiguous. The CDR3 is 15 amino acids. CDR1 is MGHRA, CDR2 YSYEKL, per germline. V lost 0 bases, J lost 0 bases, and 9 bases lay in between. As DNA, the CDR3 is TGCGCCAGCAGCCAAGAATCGGTGAGCTCCTACGAGCAGTACTTC. Residues: CASSQESVSSYEQYF.

J is TRBJ2-2 and V is TRBV5-6; TRBD2 matches 10 bases. Germline CDR1 is SGHDT and CDR2 is YYEEEE. The V gene end was trimmed by 5 bases and the J gene end by 9 bases; junction bases not matched to a gene: 13. The CDR3 is made up of 16 amino acids. CDR3: CASRGRWLAGDWELFF. The CDR3 DNA is TGTGCCAGCAGGGGCCGGTGGCTAGCGGGAGACTGGGAGCTGTTTTTT.

This chain joins TRBV12-3 or TRBV12-4 and TRBJ2-3, with 12 bases matching TRBD2. Trimming cost V 1 base and J 3 bases; bases outside gene matches: 26. CDR3 length: 24 residues. The CDR3 is CASSLVRLVAERHTSGRSTDTQYF. The CDR3 DNA reads as TGTGCCAGCAGTTTAGTGAGACTAGTAGCCGAGCGCCATACTAGCGGGAGGAGTACAGATACGCAGTATTTT.

The chain joins TRBV29-1 to TRBJ2-1; 8 positions match TRBD1. The CDR3 loop spans 14 amino acids. V lost 1 base, J lost 3 bases, and 2 bases stayed unmatched. Looked up from germline, CDR1 is SQVTM and CDR2 is ANQGSEA. The chain's CDR3 is CSVEVTGVYNEQFF. For the CDR3, the DNA is TGCAGCGTTGAAGTGACAGGGGTCTACAATGAGCAGTTCTTC.

V and J are TRBV7-3 and TRBJ2-3; a possible D gene is TRBD2 (5 bases). The V gene lost 2 bases and the J gene lost 4 bases, with 13 bases spanning the gap. The CDR3 is 15 amino acids. Germline CDR1 reads SGHTA; CDR2 reads FQGTGA. The CDR3: CASSLAPRRADTQYF. CDR3 in DNA: TGTGCCAGCAGCTTAGCGCCTAGGCGGGCAGATACGCAGTATTTT.

In the case of this clonotype: Compared with germline, one end of the junction differs, possibly owing to a read error. The chain uses TRBV10-3 and TRBJ2-2; TRBD2 might be the D (6 bases). Germline V gene sequence: CDR1 ENHRY, CDR2 SYGVKD. There are 15 residues in the CDR3. CDR3 DNA sequence: TGTGCCATCAGTGACAGCGGGTTGAACACCGGGGGGCTGTTTTTT. It is translated as CAISDSGLNTGGLFF.

This clonotype was counted a single time. The chain combines TRBV19 with TRBJ1-5; 7 bases fit TRBD1. CDR1 LNHDA and CDR2 SQIVND come from the germline V gene (reference sequence). The length of the CDR3 is 17 residues. Trimming cost V 3 bases and J 0 bases; bases outside gene matches: 8. CDR3 in DNA: TGTGCCAGTAGTATCCCACTGGGACAGATTAGCAATCAGCCCCAGCATTTT. Translating it yields CASSIPLGQISNQPQHF.

This rearrangement joins TRBV4-3 to TRBJ2-2; no firm D call. The CDR3 consists of 12 residues. The V gene's germline CDR1 is LGHNA and CDR2 YSLEER. V was shortened by 3 bases and J by 3 bases, with 2 bases between the two germline ends. The CDR3 loop reads CASSHYTGELFF. CDR3 nucleotides: TGCGCCAGCAGCCATTACACCGGGGAGCTGTTTTTT.

The chain employs TRBV11-2 and TRBJ2-1, with 9 bases fitting TRBD1. Germline CDR1 and CDR2: SGHAT and FQNNGV. The CDR3 is made up of 14 amino acids. The V gene end was trimmed by 6 bases and the J gene end by 7 bases; junction bases not matched to a gene: 7. The CDR3 nucleotides are TGTGCCAGCAGAGTGCCGGGACAGGGTAATGAGCAGTTCTTC. It encodes CASRVPGQGNEQFF.

At least ten counts were recorded for this clonotype. V gene TRBV7-2 combines with J gene TRBJ2-2, with a weak D call TRBD2 (6 bases). The CDR3 is made up of 16 amino acids. Germline CDR1 and CDR2: SGHTA and FQGNSA. Trimming took 4 bases from V and 2 from J, leaving 14 bases between them. In DNA, the CDR3 is TGTGCCAGCAGCTCCTATAGCGGCCAAAACACCGGGGAGCTGTTTTTT. Its protein is CASSSYSGQNTGELFF.

The genes are TRBV29-1 and TRBJ2-5; 7 bases agree with TRBD2. The germline gives CDR1 SQVTM, CDR2 ANQGSEA. This CDR3 has 15 amino acids. V shed 4 bases, J shed 2 bases, and the junction held 10 bases outside the gene matches. CDR3 sequence reads: CSVVPRGVLQETQYF. As DNA, the CDR3 is TGCAGCGTTGTCCCTCGGGGGGTTCTGCAAGAGACCCAGTACTTC.

The genes are TRBV20-1 and TRBJ2-7; D remains unclear. V gave up 0 bases and J gave up 5 bases, with 11 bases separating them. Germline CDR1 reads DFQATT; CDR2 reads SNEGSKA (reference sequence). The CDR3 is 13 amino acids. CDR3 sequence reads: CSARDSNAHEQYF. The DNA of the CDR3 is TGCAGTGCTAGAGATTCTAACGCGCACGAGCAGTACTTC.

This sequence joins TRBV5-4 and TRBJ2-7; 9 bases match TRBD2. The CDR3 totals 15 residues. V shed 5 bases and J 5 bases; nucleotides not matched to a gene: 11. Germline V lookup: CDR1 SGHNT, CDR2 YYREEE (reference sequence). The CDR3 DNA is TGTGCCAGCAGTTCTCCCGGGACTAGCTTCGACGAGCAGTACTTC. This sequence encodes CASSSPGTSFDEQYF.

The rearrangement uses TRBV6-5 and TRBJ1-6; D is unresolved. Trimming took off 2 bases at V and 7 bases at J, with 6 bases between the two ends. Looked up from germline, CDR1 is MNHEY and CDR2 is SVGAGI. The CDR3 runs to 13 residues. The DNA for the CDR3 is TGTGCCAGCAGTTACACCGGAAATTCACCCCTCCACTTT. This gives the protein CASSYTGNSPLHF.

The gene calls are TRBV24-1 and TRBJ2-2, with D perhaps TRBD1 (5 bases). The CDR3 spans 13 residues. V was pared by 10 bases and J by 1 base, with 9 bases between. Germline V CDR1 and CDR2: KGHDR, SFDVKD. CDR3 coding DNA: TGTGCCACAGGAACAGGGAACACCGGGGAGCTGTTTTTT. Its translation: CATGTGNTGELFF.

The chain joins TRBV6-6 to TRBJ2-5, with TRBD1 as a possible D gene (6 bases). CDR1 and CDR2 (germline): MNHNY, SVGAGI (reference sequence). The CDR3 runs 11 residues. V dropped 6 bases and J dropped 5 bases, with 7 bases sitting between them. Written as DNA, the CDR3 is TGTGCCAGCAGCAGGGGTGAGACCCAGTACTTC. It specifies CASSRGETQYF.